This is a list of T cell receptor beta chains from one sample in a study of follicular helper T cells after annual influenza vaccination. Here immunoSEQ multiplex PCR was the method, and the copy in TCRdb shows in-frame clones only, minus some. The profile covers 9,500 to 15,000 clones, with approximately 80% appearing a single time and 3.6% taken by the ten largest. This specimen consisted of CXCR5+ CD38- circulating T follicular helper cells from blood, obtained on the day of influenza vaccination. Receptors originate from an adult who received the influenza vaccine. Both conserved end residues are part of each CDR3. D genes are given only for firm matches. Size is omitted from some rows. Given values are once, few, many or a class for expanded clones.

v_gene: TRBV5-1
d_gene: -
abundance: -
j_gene: TRBJ2-5
CDR3aa: CASSLMWLETQYF
CDR3nt: TGCGCCAGCAGCTTGATGTGGTTGGAGACCCAGTACTTC

v_gene: TRBV7-2
d_gene: -
abundance: -
j_gene: TRBJ2-5
CDR3aa: CASSLSLGETRYF
CDR3nt: TGTGCCAGCAGCTTATCTCTGGGGGAGACCCGGTACTTC

v_gene: TRBV5-6
d_gene: -
abundance: -
j_gene: TRBJ1-2
CDR3aa: CASSFSPGPLYGYTF
CDR3nt: TGTGCCAGCAGCTTTAGTCCAGGGCCCCTCTATGGCTACACCTTC

v_gene: TRBV6-1
d_gene: -
abundance: -
j_gene: TRBJ1-6
CDR3aa: CASSPDRRNSPLHF
CDR3nt: TGTGCCAGCAGTCCCGACAGGAGAAATTCACCCCTCCACTTT

v_gene: TRBV7-2
d_gene: -
abundance: -
j_gene: TRBJ2-1
CDR3aa: CASSLVQPGAGNDEQFF
CDR3nt: TGTGCCAGCAGCTTAGTACAGCCCGGAGCGGGCAATGATGAGCAGTTCTTC

v_gene: TRBV6-1
d_gene: -
abundance: -
j_gene: TRBJ1-2
CDR3aa: CASSYYGYTF
CDR3nt: TGTGCCAGCAGTTACTATGGCTACACCTTC

v_gene: TRBV6-1
d_gene: -
abundance: -
j_gene: TRBJ2-6
CDR3aa: CASSVRGAQTGANVLTF
CDR3nt: TGTGCCAGCAGTGTAAGAGGTGCTCAGACTGGGGCCAACGTCCTGACTTTC

v_gene: TRBV18
d_gene: TRBD1
abundance: -
j_gene: TRBJ1-3
CDR3aa: CASSPLNPGQGSGNTIYF
CDR3nt: TGTGCCAGCTCACCACTAAATCCGGGACAGGGTTCTGGAAACACCATATATTTT

v_gene: TRBV11-2
d_gene: -
abundance: -
j_gene: TRBJ2-1
CDR3aa: CASSSNNEQFF
CDR3nt: TGTGCCAGCAGCTCCAACAATGAGCAGTTCTTC

v_gene: TRBV11-2
d_gene: -
abundance: -
j_gene: TRBJ1-2
CDR3aa: CASSPLGLRAEGYTF
CDR3nt: TGTGCCAGCAGCCCCCTTGGGTTGAGGGCGGAAGGCTACACCTTC

v_gene: TRBV5-4
d_gene: -
abundance: few
j_gene: TRBJ1-4
CDR3aa: CASSTPATGEKLFF
CDR3nt: TGTGCCAGCAGTACACCAGCCACAGGCGAAAAACTGTTTTTT

v_gene: TRBV7-2
d_gene: -
abundance: -
j_gene: TRBJ2-1
CDR3aa: CASSLGAYNEQFF
CDR3nt: TGTGCCAGCAGCTTGGGGGCATACAATGAGCAGTTCTTC

v_gene: TRBV28
d_gene: -
abundance: -
j_gene: TRBJ1-5
CDR3aa: CASSYERGSNQPQHF
CDR3nt: TGTGCCAGCAGTTATGAGAGGGGTAGCAATCAGCCCCAGCATTTT

v_gene: TRBV7-9
d_gene: -
abundance: -
j_gene: TRBJ1-2
CDR3aa: CASSLSGYGYTF
CDR3nt: TGTGCCAGCAGCTTATCAGGGTATGGCTACACCTTC

v_gene: TRBV28
d_gene: TRBD2
abundance: -
j_gene: TRBJ2-7
CDR3aa: CASSLIAGAYEQYF
CDR3nt: TGTGCCAGCAGTTTAATAGCGGGGGCTTACGAGCAGTACTTC

v_gene: TRBV2
d_gene: -
abundance: -
j_gene: TRBJ1-1
CDR3aa: CASRGTGRSTEAFF
CDR3nt: TGTGCCAGCAGGGGAACAGGGAGGAGCACTGAAGCTTTCTTT

v_gene: TRBV7-2
d_gene: -
abundance: -
j_gene: TRBJ2-2
CDR3aa: CASSPAKNTGELFF
CDR3nt: TGTGCCAGCAGCCCCGCCAAGAACACCGGGGAGCTGTTTTTT

v_gene: TRBV2
d_gene: TRBD1
abundance: few
j_gene: TRBJ1-2
CDR3aa: CASHGDSNNYGYTF
CDR3nt: TGTGCCAGCCATGGGGACAGCAACAACTATGGCTACACCTTC

v_gene: TRBV5-6
d_gene: -
abundance: -
j_gene: TRBJ1-1
CDR3aa: CASSLALRGNTEAFF
CDR3nt: TGTGCCAGCAGCTTGGCCCTAAGGGGGAACACTGAAGCTTTCTTT

v_gene: TRBV15
d_gene: -
abundance: -
j_gene: TRBJ2-4
CDR3aa: CATSLAKNIQYF
CDR3nt: TGTGCCACCAGCTTAGCCAAAAACATTCAGTACTTC

v_gene: TRBV2
d_gene: -
abundance: -
j_gene: TRBJ2-1
CDR3aa: CASSFQSSYNEQFF
CDR3nt: TGTGCCAGCAGTTTTCAAAGCTCCTACAATGAGCAGTTCTTC

v_gene: TRBV19
d_gene: TRBD1
abundance: -
j_gene: TRBJ1-1
CDR3aa: CASSIEGTASNTEAFF
CDR3nt: TGTGCCAGTAGTATAGAGGGGACAGCTTCGAACACTGAAGCTTTCTTT

v_gene: TRBV7-6
d_gene: -
abundance: -
j_gene: TRBJ2-3
CDR3aa: CASSPDSFADTQYF
CDR3nt: TGTGCCAGCAGCCCTGACAGTTTCGCAGATACGCAGTATTTT

v_gene: TRBV30
d_gene: TRBD2
abundance: -
j_gene: TRBJ2-5
CDR3aa: CAWSVSGGASQYF
CDR3nt: TGTGCCTGGAGTGTAAGCGGGGGGGCGTCCCAGTACTTC

v_gene: TRBV7-9
d_gene: -
abundance: -
j_gene: TRBJ2-5
CDR3aa: CASSLANILRAETQYF
CDR3nt: TGTGCCAGCAGCTTAGCCAATATACTAAGGGCAGAGACCCAGTACTTC

v_gene: TRBV2
d_gene: -
abundance: -
j_gene: TRBJ2-1
CDR3aa: CASSETGYNEQFF
CDR3nt: TGTGCCAGCAGTGAAACAGGGTACAATGAGCAGTTCTTC

v_gene: TRBV28
d_gene: -
abundance: -
j_gene: TRBJ2-2
CDR3aa: CASSFGRGNTGELFF
CDR3nt: TGTGCCAGCAGTTTTGGGCGGGGCAACACCGGGGAGCTGTTTTTT

v_gene: TRBV10-1
d_gene: -
abundance: few
j_gene: TRBJ1-1
CDR3aa: CASSEVVTEAFF
CDR3nt: TGCGCCAGCAGTGAGGTGGTGACTGAAGCTTTCTTT

v_gene: TRBV30
d_gene: -
abundance: -
j_gene: TRBJ1-2
CDR3aa: CAWSVVHRANYGYTF
CDR3nt: TGTGCCTGGAGTGTAGTACACAGAGCTAACTATGGCTACACCTTC

v_gene: TRBV7-8
d_gene: TRBD1
abundance: few
j_gene: TRBJ1-5
CDR3aa: CASSPGGRQPQHF
CDR3nt: TGTGCCAGCAGCCCAGGGGGGAGGCAGCCCCAGCATTTT

v_gene: TRBV5-6
d_gene: TRBD1
abundance: -
j_gene: TRBJ2-3
CDR3aa: CASSKTGSGADTQYF
CDR3nt: TGTGCCAGCAGCAAGACAGGGTCCGGGGCAGATACGCAGTATTTT

v_gene: TRBV10-1
d_gene: TRBD2
abundance: -
j_gene: TRBJ2-3
CDR3aa: CASSPWSPGGLNTQYF
CDR3nt: TGCGCCAGCAGTCCTTGGTCGCCGGGGGGGCTAAATACGCAGTATTTT

v_gene: TRBV6-1
d_gene: TRBD1
abundance: -
j_gene: TRBJ2-2
CDR3aa: CASSLTGAYTGELFF
CDR3nt: TGTGCCAGCAGCCTGACAGGGGCGTACACCGGGGAGCTGTTTTTT

v_gene: TRBV4-3
d_gene: -
abundance: -
j_gene: TRBJ1-3
CDR3aa: CASSREEGVSGNTIYF
CDR3nt: TGCGCCAGCAGCCGAGAGGAGGGGGTCTCGGGAAACACCATATATTTT

v_gene: TRBV9
d_gene: TRBD2
abundance: -
j_gene: TRBJ2-5
CDR3aa: CASSVGGSLVTGETQYF
CDR3nt: TGTGCCAGCAGCGTCGGGGGGAGTCTCGTTACGGGAGAGACCCAGTACTTC

v_gene: TRBV18
d_gene: TRBD1
abundance: once
j_gene: TRBJ2-1
CDR3aa: CASSRQTGDNEQFF
CDR3nt: TGTGCCAGCTCCCGTCAGACAGGGGACAATGAGCAGTTCTTC

v_gene: TRBV6-1
d_gene: -
abundance: -
j_gene: TRBJ2-5
CDR3aa: CASRTGSGWETQYF
CDR3nt: TGTGCCAGCAGGACGGGGTCAGGATGGGAGACCCAGTACTTC

v_gene: TRBV7-7
d_gene: TRBD2
abundance: -
j_gene: TRBJ2-2
CDR3aa: CATGGVDTGELFF
CDR3nt: TGTGCCACGGGGGGAGTGGACACCGGGGAGCTGTTTTTT

v_gene: TRBV2
d_gene: -
abundance: -
j_gene: TRBJ2-5
CDR3aa: CASSERWIQETQYF
CDR3nt: TGTGCCAGCAGTGAAAGGTGGATCCAAGAGACCCAGTACTTC

v_gene: TRBV7-9
d_gene: -
abundance: -
j_gene: TRBJ1-2
CDR3aa: CASSLQGGGGYTF
CDR3nt: TGTGCCAGCAGCTTACAGGGCGGGGGGGGCTACACCTTC

v_gene: TRBV19
d_gene: TRBD1
abundance: -
j_gene: TRBJ1-1
CDR3aa: CASRLQGFRTEAFF
CDR3nt: TGTGCCAGTAGGTTACAGGGGTTCCGGACTGAAGCTTTCTTT

v_gene: TRBV2
d_gene: TRBD1
abundance: -
j_gene: TRBJ1-6
CDR3aa: CASTGTENSPLHF
CDR3nt: TGTGCCAGCACGGGGACAGAGAATTCACCCCTCCACTTT

v_gene: TRBV7-2
d_gene: -
abundance: -
j_gene: TRBJ1-5
CDR3aa: CASTTWSGDRQPQHF
CDR3nt: TGTGCCAGCACCACCTGGTCAGGGGACCGGCAGCCCCAGCATTTT

v_gene: TRBV5-1
d_gene: -
abundance: -
j_gene: TRBJ1-2
CDR3aa: CASSVSPGSLGGYTF
CDR3nt: TGCGCCAGCAGCGTCTCTCCAGGGAGCTTGGGTGGCTACACCTTC